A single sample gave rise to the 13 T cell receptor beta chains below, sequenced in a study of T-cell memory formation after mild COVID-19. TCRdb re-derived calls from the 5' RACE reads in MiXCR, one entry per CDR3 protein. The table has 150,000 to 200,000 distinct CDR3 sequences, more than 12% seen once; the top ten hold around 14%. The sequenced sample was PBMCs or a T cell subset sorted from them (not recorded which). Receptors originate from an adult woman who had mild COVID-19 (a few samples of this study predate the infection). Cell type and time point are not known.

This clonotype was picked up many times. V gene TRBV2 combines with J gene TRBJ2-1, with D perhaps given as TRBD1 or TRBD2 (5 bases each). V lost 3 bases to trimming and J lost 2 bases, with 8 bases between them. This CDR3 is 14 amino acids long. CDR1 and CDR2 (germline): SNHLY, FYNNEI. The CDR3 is CASSDGGTYNEQFF. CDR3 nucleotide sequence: TGTGCCAGCAGTGATGGGGGAACCTACAATGAGCAGTTCTTC.

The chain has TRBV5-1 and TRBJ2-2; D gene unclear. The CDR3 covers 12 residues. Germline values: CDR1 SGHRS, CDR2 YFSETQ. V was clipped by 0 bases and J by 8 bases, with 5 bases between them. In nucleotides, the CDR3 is TGCGCCAGCAGCTTGGCTGGAGGGGAGCTGTTTTTT. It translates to CASSLAGGELFF.

As DNA, the CDR3 is TGTGCCAGCAGCTTTAGCGCACGCACAGATACGCAGTATTTT. This encodes CASSFSARTDTQYF. The rearrangement joins TRBV7-9 to TRBJ2-3; weak D call: TRBD2 (5 bases). The CDR3 contains 14 residues. V was trimmed by 3 bases and J by 1 base, leaving 8 bases between them. Germline V gene data show CDR1 as SEHNR and CDR2 as FQNEAQ (reference sequence).

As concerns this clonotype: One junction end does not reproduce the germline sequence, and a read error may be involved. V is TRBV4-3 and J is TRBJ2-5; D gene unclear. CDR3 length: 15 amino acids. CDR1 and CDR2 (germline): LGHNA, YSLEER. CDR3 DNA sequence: TGCGCCAGCATCCAAGATAACCAAGGGCGGGAGACCCAGTACTTC. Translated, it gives CASIQDNQGRETQYF.

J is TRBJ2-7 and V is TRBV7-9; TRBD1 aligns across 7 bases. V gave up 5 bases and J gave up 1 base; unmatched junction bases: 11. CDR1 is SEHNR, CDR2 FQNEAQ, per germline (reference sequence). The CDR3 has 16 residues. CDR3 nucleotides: TGTGCCAGCAGCAAACGGGACAGCCTGGTGTCCTACGAGCAGTACTTC. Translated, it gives CASSKRDSLVSYEQYF.

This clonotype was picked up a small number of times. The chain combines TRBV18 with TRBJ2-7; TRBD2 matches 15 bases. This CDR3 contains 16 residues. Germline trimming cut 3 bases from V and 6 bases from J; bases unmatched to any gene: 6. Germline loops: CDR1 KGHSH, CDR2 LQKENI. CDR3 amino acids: CASSPWTSGGASEQYF. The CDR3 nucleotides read TGTGCCAGCTCACCTTGGACTAGCGGGGGGGCCTCCGAGCAGTACTTC.

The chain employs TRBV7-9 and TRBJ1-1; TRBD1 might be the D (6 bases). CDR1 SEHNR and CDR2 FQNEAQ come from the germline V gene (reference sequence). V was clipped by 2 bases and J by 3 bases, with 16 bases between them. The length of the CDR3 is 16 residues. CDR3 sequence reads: CASSLLEQGPYTEAFF. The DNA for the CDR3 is TGTGCCAGCAGCTTATTGGAACAGGGCCCTTACACTGAAGCTTTCTTT.

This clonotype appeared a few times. DNA for the CDR3: TGTGCCAGCAGTGAAGGCCCCGGACTAGCGGAGATCAGTGAGCAGTTCTTC. This codes for CASSEGPGLAEISEQFF. This chain uses TRBV2 with TRBJ2-1; 10 bases map to TRBD2. After removal of 1 base from V and 9 bases from J, the junction contained 12 bases not matched to a gene. From germline, CDR1 is SNHLY and CDR2 FYNNEI. The CDR3 runs to 17 residues.

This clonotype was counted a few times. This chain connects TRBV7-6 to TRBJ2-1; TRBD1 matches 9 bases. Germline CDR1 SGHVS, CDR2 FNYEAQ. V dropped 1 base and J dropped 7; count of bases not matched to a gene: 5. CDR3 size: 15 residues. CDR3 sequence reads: CASSLVYRGRNEQFF. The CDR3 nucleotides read TGTGCCAGCAGCTTAGTCTACAGGGGGCGGAATGAGCAGTTCTTC.

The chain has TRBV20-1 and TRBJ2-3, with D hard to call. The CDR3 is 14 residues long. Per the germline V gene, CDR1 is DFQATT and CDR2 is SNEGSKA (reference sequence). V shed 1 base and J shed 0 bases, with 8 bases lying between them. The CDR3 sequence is CSARGLASTDTQYF. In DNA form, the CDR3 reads TGCAGTGCTAGAGGATTAGCTAGCACAGATACGCAGTATTTT.

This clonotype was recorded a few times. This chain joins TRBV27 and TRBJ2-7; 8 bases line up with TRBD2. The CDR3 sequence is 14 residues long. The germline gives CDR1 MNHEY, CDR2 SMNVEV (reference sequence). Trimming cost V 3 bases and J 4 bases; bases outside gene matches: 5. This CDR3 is CASSLIAGRYEQYF. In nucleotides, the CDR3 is TGTGCCAGCAGTTTGATAGCGGGGAGATACGAGCAGTACTTC.

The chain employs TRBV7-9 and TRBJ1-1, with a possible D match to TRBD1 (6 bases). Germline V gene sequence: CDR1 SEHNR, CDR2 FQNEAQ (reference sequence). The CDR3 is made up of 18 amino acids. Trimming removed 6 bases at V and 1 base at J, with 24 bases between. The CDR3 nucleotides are TGTGCCAGCAGACTCCCGGGACAAGGGGAGAAACCGAACACTGAAGCTTTCTTT. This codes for CASRLPGQGEKPNTEAFF.

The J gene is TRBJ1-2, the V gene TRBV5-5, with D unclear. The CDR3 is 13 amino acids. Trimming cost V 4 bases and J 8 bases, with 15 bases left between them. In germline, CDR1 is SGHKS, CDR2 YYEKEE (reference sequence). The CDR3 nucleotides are TGTGCCAGCAGCCTCCTGGAGACCGGCGGCTACACCTTC. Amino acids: CASSLLETGGYTF.